Below are 9 T cell receptor beta chains sequenced from a single sample in a study of T cells after yellow fever vaccination. TCRdb called the 5' RACE reads again in MiXCR, with one record for every CDR3 protein. The profile covers nearly 350,000 distinct CDR3 sequences, with 8% to 9.5% appearing a single time and about 16% taken by the ten largest. Sequencing used PBMCs, obtained roughly seven weeks after the first yellow fever vaccination. These receptors came from a man between 18 and 29 years old who received the YFV17D yellow fever vaccine.

The genes are TRBV9 and TRBJ2-3; 16 bases fit TRBD2. In germline, CDR1 is SGDLS, CDR2 YYNGEE. V dropped 0 bases and J dropped 5; count of bases not matched to a gene: 6. This CDR3 comprises 18 residues. CDR3 in amino acids: CASSVVGTSGGAGDTQYF. DNA of the CDR3: TGTGCCAGCAGCGTAGTTGGGACTAGCGGGGGGGCAGGAGATACGCAGTATTTT.

V and J are TRBV5-1 and TRBJ2-2, with D possibly being TRBD2 (6 bases). The V end lost 0 bases, the J end lost 7 bases, and 7 bases lay between the germline ends. The CDR3 totals 13 residues. In germline, CDR1 is SGHRS, CDR2 YFSETQ. CDR3 in amino acids: CASSLETSGELFF. The DNA for the CDR3 is TGCGCCAGCAGCTTGGAGACTAGCGGGGAGCTGTTTTTT.

This clonotype was seen only a few times. This chain joins TRBV7-9 and TRBJ2-7; perhaps TRBD1 as D (5 bases). V lost 5 bases and J lost 2, with 16 bases in between. Germline loops: CDR1 SEHNR, CDR2 FQNEAQ (reference sequence). CDR3 length: 15 residues. CDR3 DNA sequence: TGTGCCAGCAGCCCACAGAACACAGGACCCTACGAGCAGTACTTC. Translated, it gives CASSPQNTGPYEQYF.

This clonotype was seen a handful of times. The CDR3 here is CASSHVRVRDRNSPLHF. CDR3 DNA sequence: TGCGCCAGCAGCCATGTCAGGGTTCGTGACCGTAATTCACCCCTCCACTTT. The chain carries TRBV4-3 and TRBJ1-6, with D perhaps TRBD1 (5 bases). The CDR3 has 17 amino acids. Per the germline V gene, CDR1 is LGHNA and CDR2 is YSLEER. Trimming pared 3 bases from V and 6 bases from J, leaving 18 bases between.

The V and J genes are TRBV19 and TRBJ2-5; D is tentatively TRBD1 or TRBD2 (5 bases each). Per the germline V gene, CDR1 is LNHDA and CDR2 is SQIVND (reference sequence). The CDR3 covers 14 residues. V lost 5 bases to trimming and J lost 5 bases, with 15 bases between them. CDR3 protein: CASSFPRDGETQYF. The CDR3 DNA follows: TGTGCCAGTAGTTTTCCACGGGACGGGGAGACCCAGTACTTC.

The table lists this clonotype with a few counts. The chain couples TRBV14 to TRBJ2-3; TRBD2 matches at 12 bases. Trimming at V came to 5 bases and at J to 2 bases, leaving 8 bases not matched to a gene. From germline, CDR1 is SGHDN and CDR2 FVKESK. The CDR3 has 17 amino acids. The CDR3 nucleotides read TGTGCCAGCAGCACACGGACTAGCGGGGATTTCACAGATACGCAGTATTTT. This translates into CASSTRTSGDFTDTQYF. Looking up the rest from reference TRBV14 and TRBJ2-3 gives the full variable domain: EAGVTQFPSHSVIEKGQTVTLRCDPISGHDNLYWYRRVMGKEIKFLLHFVKESKQDESGMPNNRFLAERTGGTYSTLKVQPAELEDSGVYFCASSTRTSGDFTDTQYFGPGTRLTVL.

This clonotype occurred a few times. CDR3 nucleotides: TGCGCCAGCAGCCAAGGGGCCGGGTCCTTAAGCTCCTACAATGAGCAGTTCTTC. This translates into CASSQGAGSLSSYNEQFF. The J gene is TRBJ2-1, the V gene TRBV4-3; no firm D call. CDR1 and CDR2 from the germline V gene are LGHNA and YSLEER. This CDR3 spans 18 amino acids. V dropped 1 base and J dropped 0 bases, with 16 bases sitting between them.

This clonotype was detected only a few times. The chain carries TRBV7-9 and TRBJ2-1; 8 bases map to TRBD1. V gave up 3 bases and J gave up 10 bases; unmatched junction bases: 11. The CDR3 extends over 15 amino acids. CDR1 and CDR2 (germline): SEHNR, FQNEAQ (reference sequence). The CDR3 loop reads CASSFTGQVLGEQFF. The CDR3 DNA reads as TGTGCCAGCAGCTTTACGGGACAGGTGCTAGGGGAGCAGTTCTTC.

CDR3 nucleotides: TGTGCCAGCAACCTGGGGAGGGGGCAATACAATGAGCAGTTCTTC. Translating it yields CASNLGRGQYNEQFF. This chain connects TRBV7-2 to TRBJ2-1, with D perhaps being TRBD1 or TRBD2 (7 bases each). Looked up from germline, CDR1 is SGHTA and CDR2 is FQGNSA. The CDR3 loop spans 15 amino acids. With 7 bases removed from V and 4 bases from J, the gap between germline ends came to 17 bases.